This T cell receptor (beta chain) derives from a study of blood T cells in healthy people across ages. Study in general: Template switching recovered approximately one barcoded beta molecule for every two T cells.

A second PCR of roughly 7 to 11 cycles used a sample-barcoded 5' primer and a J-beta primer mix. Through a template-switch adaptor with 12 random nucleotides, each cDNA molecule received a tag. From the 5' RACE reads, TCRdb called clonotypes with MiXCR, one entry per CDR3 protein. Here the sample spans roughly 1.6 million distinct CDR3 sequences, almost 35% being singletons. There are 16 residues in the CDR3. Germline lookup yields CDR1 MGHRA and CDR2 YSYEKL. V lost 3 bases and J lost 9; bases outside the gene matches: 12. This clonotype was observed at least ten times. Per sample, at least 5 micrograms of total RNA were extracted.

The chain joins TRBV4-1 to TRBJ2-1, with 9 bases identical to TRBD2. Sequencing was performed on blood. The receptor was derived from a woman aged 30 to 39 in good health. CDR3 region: CASSQISGRLYGEQFF. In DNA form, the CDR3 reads TGCGCCAGCAGCCAGATTAGCGGGAGATTATATGGTGAGCAGTTCTTC.